The TCR beta chain under discussion was sequenced for a study of blood T cell repertoires in COVID-19. Source study methods: Nucleated cell number was recorded as an estimate derived from reference gene primer amplification. The data were produced by immunoSEQ multiplex PCR, yet TCRdb's version contains in-frame clones alone and is incomplete. V and J calls and clone size are copied from that table; D and trimming were computed from the DNA. The repertoire holds approximately 130,000 clones, with about 80% as singletons. CDR1 and CDR2 (germline): SQVTM, ANQGSEA. V lost 1 base, J lost 1 base, and 6 bases stayed unmatched. The CDR3 extends over 16 amino acids.

The source material was peripheral blood. This TCR derives from a middle-aged man with active or convalescent COVID-19. This chain uses TRBV29-1 with TRBJ2-7; 11 bases map to TRBD2. This CDR3 is CSVEVWLAGGSYEQYF. The CDR3 DNA is TGCAGCGTTGAAGTCTGGCTAGCGGGGGGATCCTACGAGCAGTACTTC.